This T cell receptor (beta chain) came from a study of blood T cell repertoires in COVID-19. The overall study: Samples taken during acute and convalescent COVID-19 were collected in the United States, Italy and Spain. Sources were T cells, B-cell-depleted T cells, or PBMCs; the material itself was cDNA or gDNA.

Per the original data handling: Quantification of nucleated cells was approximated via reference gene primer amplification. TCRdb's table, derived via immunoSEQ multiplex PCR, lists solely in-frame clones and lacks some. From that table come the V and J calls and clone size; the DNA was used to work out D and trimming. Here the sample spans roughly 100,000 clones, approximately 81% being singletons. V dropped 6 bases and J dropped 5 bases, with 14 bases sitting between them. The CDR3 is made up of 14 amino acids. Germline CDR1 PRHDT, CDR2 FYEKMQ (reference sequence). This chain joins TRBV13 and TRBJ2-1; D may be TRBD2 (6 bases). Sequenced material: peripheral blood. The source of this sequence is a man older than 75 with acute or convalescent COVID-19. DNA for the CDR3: TGTGCCAGCAGTTACCGGGACTGGGACAATGAGCAGTTCTTC. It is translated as CASSYRDWDNEQFF.